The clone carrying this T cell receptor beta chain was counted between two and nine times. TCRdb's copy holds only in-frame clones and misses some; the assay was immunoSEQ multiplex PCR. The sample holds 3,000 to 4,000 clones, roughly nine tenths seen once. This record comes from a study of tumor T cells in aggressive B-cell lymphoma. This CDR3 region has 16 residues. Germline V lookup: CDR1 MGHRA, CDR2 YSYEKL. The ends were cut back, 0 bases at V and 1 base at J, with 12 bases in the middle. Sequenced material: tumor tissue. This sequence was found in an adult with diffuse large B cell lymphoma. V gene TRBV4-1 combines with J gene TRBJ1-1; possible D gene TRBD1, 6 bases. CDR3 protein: CASSQDFGRGNTEAFF. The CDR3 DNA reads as TGCGCCAGCAGCCAAGATTTTGGCAGGGGGAACACTGAAGCTTTCTTT.